This TCR beta chain was sequenced in a study of T cell changes during pregnancy in multiple sclerosis. Losses at the gene ends were 0 bases for V and 3 bases for J; bases not matched to a gene: 18. From germline, CDR1 is SGHNT and CDR2 YYREEE (reference sequence). The CDR3 is 20 amino acids. Clones were sequenced by immunoSEQ multiplex PCR, and TCRdb holds only the in-frame ones, with some missing. The sample lists roughly 40,000 clones, around nine tenths occurring once. The starting material was peripheral blood, obtained before pregnancy. The sequence derives from a female donor with multiple sclerosis, enrolled in a pregnancy study. V and J are TRBV5-4 and TRBJ2-3; 8 bases are a match to TRBD2. The CDR3, as DNA: TGTGCCAGCAGCTTGGGGGGGCGCACTGGGCTAGCGGGTAGGACAGATACGCAGTATTTT. It is translated as CASSLGGRTGLAGRTDTQYF.